This is a list of T cell receptor beta chains from one sample in a study of T cell responses to AZD1222 COVID-19 vaccine. Measured with immunoSEQ multiplex PCR; TCRdb has only the in-frame clones, and not every one. The sample lists 95,000 to 130,000 clones, 87% occurring once. The specimen was peripheral blood, collected on day 0 of AZD1222 vaccination. These receptors were collected from an adult in good health. CDR3s include the opening cysteine and the closing phenylalanine or tryptophan. The D gene is left open where the match is weak. For some rows the clone size is stated as once, few or many, or as a class when expanded; others skip it.

J: TRBJ1-1; size: once; D: NA; V: TRBV19; DNA: TGTGCCAGTAGTCTTACAGGACAGCACACTGAAGCTTTCTTT; CDR3: CASSLTGQHTEAFF
J: TRBJ2-7; size: NA; D: TRBD1; V: TRBV5-8; DNA: TGTGCCAGCAGCTTGGGACAGGGACCCTACGAGCAGTACTTC; CDR3: CASSLGQGPYEQYF
J: TRBJ1-1; size: NA; D: NA; V: TRBV28; DNA: TGTGCCAGCACCTTACCTGGCGTCGCGGGGGGCGAAGCTTTCTTT; CDR3: CASTLPGVAGGEAFF
J: TRBJ2-2; size: NA; D: TRBD2; V: TRBV30; DNA: TGTGCCGGCAGACTAGCGGGCAACACCGGGGAGCTGTTTTTT; CDR3: CAGRLAGNTGELFF
J: TRBJ1-3; size: NA; D: NA; V: TRBV15; DNA: TGTGCCACCAGCCCTCGACAGGAGACTGGAAACACCATATATTTT; CDR3: CATSPRQETGNTIYF
J: TRBJ1-1; size: once; D: NA; V: TRBV19; DNA: TGTGCCAGTAGTTTTAACAGGTTAGACACTGAAGCTTTCTTT; CDR3: CASSFNRLDTEAFF
J: TRBJ1-2; size: NA; D: NA; V: TRBV15; DNA: TGTGCCACCAGCAGAGATGCTGAGAGGAATGGCTACACCTTC; CDR3: CATSRDAERNGYTF
J: TRBJ2-5; size: NA; D: NA; V: TRBV3-1/TRBV3-2; DNA: TGTGCCAGCAGCCAAGCCGGCAGGTTACAAGAGACCCAGTACTTC; CDR3: CASSQAGRLQETQYF
J: TRBJ2-1; size: NA; D: TRBD2; V: TRBV3-1/TRBV3-2; DNA: TGTGCCAGCAGCCACCGTGGAGCTAGCGGGGTCTTC; CDR3: CASSHRGASGVF
J: TRBJ1-1; size: NA; D: NA; V: TRBV5-4; DNA: TGTGCCAGCAGCTTGGGTAACACCGGGGGTACTGAAGCTTTCTTT; CDR3: CASSLGNTGGTEAFF
J: TRBJ2-2; size: few; D: NA; V: TRBV7-9; DNA: TGTGCCAGCAGCTTCACCAGGGTGTGGGCCGGGGAGCTGTTTTTT; CDR3: CASSFTRVWAGELFF
J: TRBJ1-1; size: NA; D: NA; V: TRBV9; DNA: TGTGCCAGCACCCCGGGGGGGGGCAGCAACACTGAAGCTTTCTTT; CDR3: CASTPGGGSNTEAFF
J: TRBJ1-4; size: NA; D: TRBD1; V: TRBV20-1; DNA: TGCAGTGCCCTGGACAGGGAAAAACTGTTTTTT; CDR3: CSALDREKLFF
J: TRBJ1-6; size: NA; D: NA; V: TRBV14; DNA: TGTGCCAGCAGCCTGCAGGGGCGGGGGCCCCTCCACTTT; CDR3: CASSLQGRGPLHF
J: TRBJ2-1; size: NA; D: TRBD2; V: TRBV10-3; DNA: TGTGCCACCTCCTTTAGCGGGAGAGCCAATGAGCAGTTCTTC; CDR3: CATSFSGRANEQFF
J: TRBJ1-1; size: NA; D: NA; V: TRBV12-3/TRBV12-4; DNA: TGTGCCAGCAGCTACCCCCGAGCTGAAGCTTTCTTT; CDR3: CASSYPRAEAFF
J: TRBJ1-3; size: NA; D: NA; V: TRBV19; DNA: TGTGCCAGTAGTATTGGGTACAGGGAATTTCTTGCTGGAAACACCATATATTTT; CDR3: CASSIGYREFLAGNTIYF
J: TRBJ1-2; size: NA; D: NA; V: TRBV6-4; DNA: TGTGCCAGCAGTGCGGGACGCCCCTATGGCTACACCTTC; CDR3: CASSAGRPYGYTF
J: TRBJ1-5; size: NA; D: NA; V: TRBV5-5; DNA: TGTGCCAGCAGCTTGGAAAGTTCTCAGCCCCAGCATTTT; CDR3: CASSLESSQPQHF
J: TRBJ1-5; size: NA; D: NA; V: TRBV4-2; DNA: TGTGCCAGCAGCCAAGAGTCCTTCAGCAATCAGCCCCAGCATTTT; CDR3: CASSQESFSNQPQHF
J: TRBJ1-5; size: once; D: TRBD1; V: TRBV30; DNA: TGTGCCTGGAGTAGGCCGGGACAGGGTCAGCCCCAGCATTTT; CDR3: CAWSRPGQGQPQHF
J: TRBJ1-5; size: NA; D: NA; V: TRBV3-1/TRBV3-2; DNA: TGTGCCAGCAGCCGAAGCCCTATGTGGGGCAAGACTAGGAATCAGCCCCAGCATTTT; CDR3: CASSRSPMWGKTRNQPQHF
J: TRBJ2-3; size: NA; D: NA; V: TRBV9; DNA: TGTGCCAGCAGCCCCTGGAGGGGACAACCCCCATTCGAGACGCAGTATTTT; CDR3: CASSPWRGQPPFETQYF
J: TRBJ1-6; size: NA; D: NA; V: TRBV20-1; DNA: TGCAGTGCTAGTTCAGGGGACTCACCCCCCCACTTT; CDR3: CSASSGDSPPHF
J: TRBJ1-4; size: NA; D: NA; V: TRBV2; DNA: TGTGCCAGCAGTGAAGGGAAGGGCACTAATGAAAAACTGTTTTTT; CDR3: CASSEGKGTNEKLFF
J: TRBJ2-7; size: few; D: NA; V: TRBV30; DNA: TGTGCCTGGAGTGTACCCGGACAGAACTACGAGCAGTACTTC; CDR3: CAWSVPGQNYEQYF
J: TRBJ1-3; size: NA; D: NA; V: TRBV15; DNA: TGTGCCACCAGCAGAGATACGACACCCTCTGGAAACACCATATATTTT; CDR3: CATSRDTTPSGNTIYF
J: TRBJ2-5; size: NA; D: TRBD2; V: TRBV7-2; DNA: TGTGCCAGCAGCCCAGCGAGCGGGAGGGCCGGCGAGACCCAGTACTTC; CDR3: CASSPASGRAGETQYF
J: TRBJ2-7; size: NA; D: NA; V: TRBV7-9; DNA: TGTGCCAGCATCCGCCCCGGGGTGGCCTACGAGCAGTACTTC; CDR3: CASIRPGVAYEQYF
J: TRBJ1-1; size: NA; D: TRBD1; V: TRBV30; DNA: TGTGCCGGGAAGGGGGCGCGTACTGAAGCTTTCTTT; CDR3: CAGKGARTEAFF
J: TRBJ2-1; size: NA; D: NA; V: TRBV9; DNA: TGTGCCAGCAGCGTACAGGGCAGCTCCTACAATGAGCAGTTCTTC; CDR3: CASSVQGSSYNEQFF
J: TRBJ1-3; size: NA; D: NA; V: TRBV30; DNA: TGCTCCTGCCAGGGATCGGCTGGAAACACCATATATTTT; CDR3: CSCQGSAGNTIYF
J: TRBJ1-1; size: once; D: TRBD1; V: TRBV28; DNA: TGTGCCAGCAGATGGACAGGGGTGGTCACTGAAGCTTTCTTT; CDR3: CASRWTGVVTEAFF
J: TRBJ1-1; size: NA; D: NA; V: TRBV19; DNA: TGTGCCAGTAGTATTAGGGAGCTGAACACTGAAGCTTTCTTT; CDR3: CASSIRELNTEAFF
J: TRBJ2-5; size: NA; D: NA; V: TRBV20-1; DNA: TGCAGTGCTAGGGGGGTGGAGACCCAGTACTTC; CDR3: CSARGVETQYF
J: TRBJ2-7; size: NA; D: NA; V: TRBV5-4; DNA: TGTGCCAGCAGCTTTCTACACGAGCAGTACTTC; CDR3: CASSFLHEQYF
J: TRBJ2-6; size: NA; D: NA; V: TRBV10-3; DNA: TGTGCCGTCCGTGGGGGCTCTGGGGCCAACGTCCTGACTTTC; CDR3: CAVRGGSGANVLTF
J: TRBJ1-2; size: NA; D: NA; V: TRBV5-1; DNA: TGCGCCAGCAGCCGGGACATTTTATATGGCTACACCTTC; CDR3: CASSRDILYGYTF
J: TRBJ2-5; size: NA; D: TRBD1; V: TRBV11-3; DNA: TGTGCCAGCAGCCCTACCACAGGGGCAGTTGGGGAGACCCAGTACTTC; CDR3: CASSPTTGAVGETQYF
J: TRBJ1-1; size: NA; D: NA; V: TRBV27; DNA: TGTGCCAGCAGAAACGGGAACACTGAAGCTTTCTTT; CDR3: CASRNGNTEAFF
J: TRBJ1-2; size: few; D: TRBD1; V: TRBV5-1; DNA: TGCGCCAGCAGCTACGACAAACAGGGGGATTACGGCTACACCTTC; CDR3: CASSYDKQGDYGYTF
J: TRBJ2-1; size: NA; D: NA; V: TRBV19; DNA: TGTGCCAGTTGGGCGGGCAATGAGCAGTTCTTC; CDR3: CASWAGNEQFF
J: TRBJ2-7; size: NA; D: NA; V: TRBV6-6; DNA: TGTGCCAGCAGCCCTCCCTCCTACGAGCAGTACTTC; CDR3: CASSPPSYEQYF
J: TRBJ1-4; size: NA; D: NA; V: TRBV5-1; DNA: TGCGCCAGCAGCCTGCGTGACAGCCGACGAAATGAAAAACTGTTTTTT; CDR3: CASSLRDSRRNEKLFF
J: TRBJ1-6; size: NA; D: NA; V: TRBV5-4; DNA: TGTGCCAGCAGACGCCGAGACGGGGGATTAGCTTCACCCCTCCACTTT; CDR3: CASRRRDGGLASPLHF
J: TRBJ1-5; size: NA; D: TRBD1; V: TRBV7-9; DNA: TGTGCCAGCAGCGCCCGGGACAGCTTACAGCCCCAGCATTTT; CDR3: CASSARDSLQPQHF
J: TRBJ1-1; size: NA; D: NA; V: TRBV3-1/TRBV3-2; DNA: TGTGCCAGCAGCCACAGACAGAACACTGAAGCTTTCTTT; CDR3: CASSHRQNTEAFF
J: TRBJ2-7; size: NA; D: NA; V: TRBV28; DNA: TGTGCCAGCAGTAGGATTACAGGGAGAGATTCCTACGAGCAGTACTTC; CDR3: CASSRITGRDSYEQYF
J: TRBJ2-1; size: NA; D: NA; V: TRBV7-9; DNA: TGTGCCAGCAGCTTAGTGGTTAGCTCCTACAATGAGCAGTTCTTC; CDR3: CASSLVVSSYNEQFF
J: TRBJ1-1; size: few; D: NA; V: TRBV6-5; DNA: TGTGCCAGCAGTTACTCAAACACTGAAGCTTTCTTT; CDR3: CASSYSNTEAFF
J: TRBJ1-2; size: once; D: NA; V: TRBV9; DNA: TGTGCCAGCAGCCCGGGACACCCCTTGGAGGGTGGCTACACCTTC; CDR3: CASSPGHPLEGGYTF
J: TRBJ2-3; size: NA; D: NA; V: TRBV7-2; DNA: TGTGCCAGCAGCCACTTGGAGAGCGATGGAACAGATACGCAGTATTTT; CDR3: CASSHLESDGTDTQYF
J: TRBJ1-2; size: NA; D: NA; V: TRBV6-5; DNA: TGTGCCAGCACCGCGTTGGTCCTCTATGGCTACACCTTC; CDR3: CASTALVLYGYTF
J: TRBJ1-3; size: NA; D: NA; V: TRBV3-1/TRBV3-2; DNA: TGTGCCAGCAGCCGCCAGGGTTCTGGAAACACCATATATTTT; CDR3: CASSRQGSGNTIYF
J: TRBJ1-2; size: NA; D: NA; V: TRBV11-2; DNA: TGTGCCAGCAGCTCCTCGGGGGTGAGCTATGGCTACACCTTC; CDR3: CASSSSGVSYGYTF
J: TRBJ1-4; size: few; D: NA; V: TRBV9; DNA: TGTGCCAGCAGCGTGACAGGAAATGAAAAACTGTTTTTT; CDR3: CASSVTGNEKLFF
J: TRBJ1-1; size: NA; D: NA; V: TRBV7-9; DNA: TGTGCCAGCAGCCCTCCTGGCCGACTGAACACTGAAGCTTTCTTT; CDR3: CASSPPGRLNTEAFF
J: TRBJ1-5; size: few; D: TRBD1; V: TRBV19; DNA: TGTGCCAGTAGTATGACTCCGGGACAGAATCAGCCCCAGCATTTT; CDR3: CASSMTPGQNQPQHF
J: TRBJ2-7; size: NA; D: NA; V: TRBV28; DNA: TGTGCCAGCAGTTTGGTGGGCGAGCAGTACTTC; CDR3: CASSLVGEQYF